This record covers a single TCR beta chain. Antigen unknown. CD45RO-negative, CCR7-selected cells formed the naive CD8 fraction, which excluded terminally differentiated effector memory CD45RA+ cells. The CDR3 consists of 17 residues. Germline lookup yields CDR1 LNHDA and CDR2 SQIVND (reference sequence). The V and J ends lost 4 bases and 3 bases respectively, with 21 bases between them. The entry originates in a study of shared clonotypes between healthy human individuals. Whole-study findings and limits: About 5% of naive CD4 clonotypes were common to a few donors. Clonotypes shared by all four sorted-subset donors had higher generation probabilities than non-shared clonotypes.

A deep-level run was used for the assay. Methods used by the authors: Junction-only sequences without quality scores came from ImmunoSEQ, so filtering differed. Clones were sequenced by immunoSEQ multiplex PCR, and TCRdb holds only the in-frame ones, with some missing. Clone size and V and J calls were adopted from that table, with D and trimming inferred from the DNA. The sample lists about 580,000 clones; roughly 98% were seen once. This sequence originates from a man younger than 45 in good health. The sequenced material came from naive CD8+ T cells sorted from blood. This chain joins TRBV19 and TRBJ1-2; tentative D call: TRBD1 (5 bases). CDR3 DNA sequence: TGTGCCAGTAGTAAGACCGTGGGGGTCGACGGACACTATGGCTACACCTTC. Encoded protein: CASSKTVGVDGHYGYTF.